The 29 T cell receptor beta chains presented below share a single source sample, sequenced in a study of beta chain features in type 1 diabetes. Study-wide points: Across all four CD4+ subsets, people with type 1 diabetes showed modestly shorter TCRB CDR3s.

Isolated RNA was reverse transcribed in full, so expressed TCRB transcripts were sequenced. The repertoire was sequenced with immunoSEQ multiplex PCR; TCRdb's copy has only in-frame clones and lacks some. The table includes 150,000 to 200,000 clones, around 8.4% detected once. No antigens are known for them. Material for sequencing was central memory CD4+ T cells from blood. The receptors here all came from a woman younger than 30 with type 1 diabetes.

In this sample, this clone turned up a few times. The chain couples TRBV28 to TRBJ2-3, with 8 bases that match TRBD1. Trimming cost V 8 bases and J 4 bases; bases outside gene matches: 8. The CDR3 totals 14 residues. The germline V gene encodes CDR1 MDHEN and CDR2 SYDVKM. CDR3 nucleotides: TGTGCCAGCTCGCGACAGGGGCGATCAGATACGCAGTATTTT. It yields the protein CASSRQGRSDTQYF.

This clone appeared a few times. The genes are TRBV28 and TRBJ1-1; a weak D match, TRBD1 (6 bases). The germline V and J ends were trimmed by 2 bases and 0 bases, with 16 bases remaining between them. CDR1 MDHEN and CDR2 SYDVKM come from the germline V gene. CDR3 size: 17 residues. In DNA, the CDR3 is TGTGCCAGCAGTTTACTGTTGGTAGACAGGTTGAACACTGAAGCTTTCTTT. It codes for CASSLLLVDRLNTEAFF.

The J gene is TRBJ1-6, the V gene TRBV23-1, with a tentative D call TRBD1 (5 bases). TRBV23-1 is marked as an open reading frame, function uncertain. CDR3 length: 15 residues. Trimming left V 4 bases short and J 2 bases short, with 9 bases between. The CDR3 DNA sequence: TGCGCCAGCAGTCGGGAGGGGCCCTATAATTCACCCCTCCACTTT. Protein product: CASSREGPYNSPLHF.

This clone was seen a few times. The chain combines TRBV20-1 with TRBJ2-7, with D possibly being TRBD1 (5 bases). The CDR3 has 11 amino acids. V lost 7 bases, J lost 3 bases, and 10 bases lay in between. The germline gives CDR1 DFQATT, CDR2 SNEGSKA (reference sequence). The CDR3 bases are TGCAGTGAAGGGGAACTCTACGAGCAGTACTTC. Translating gives CSEGELYEQYF.

The gene calls are TRBV20-1 and TRBJ2-7, with D hard to call. The V gene's germline CDR1 is DFQATT and CDR2 SNEGSKA (reference sequence). The CDR3 covers 11 residues. The V gene lost 0 bases and the J gene lost 6 bases, with 6 bases spanning the gap. In DNA form, the CDR3 reads TGCAGTGCTAGAGATAGCACCGAGCAGTACTTC. This codes for CSARDSTEQYF.

Only a few counts were recorded for this clone. V gene TRBV11-3 combines with J gene TRBJ2-1, with D possibly being TRBD2 (6 bases). Trimming stripped 7 bases from V and 0 bases from J, with 16 bases between. Per the germline V gene, CDR1 is SGHNT and CDR2 is YENEEA. The CDR3 consists of 16 residues. The CDR3 DNA is TGTGCCAGCACCGTAGGAGCGGGTAGCTCCTACAATGAGCAGTTCTTC. Protein: CASTVGAGSSYNEQFF.

In its sample, this clone was seen a few times. The CDR3 is CAITSYTGELFF. As DNA, the CDR3 is TGTGCCATCACTAGTTACACCGGGGAGCTGTTTTTT. This chain uses TRBV10-3 with TRBJ2-2; D unresolved. Germline V gene lookup returns CDR1 ENHRY and CDR2 SYGVKD. V gave up 7 bases and J gave up 3 bases, with 6 bases separating them. The length of the CDR3 is 12 residues.

V is TRBV7-2 and J is TRBJ2-1; a possible D gene is TRBD1 (6 bases). In germline, CDR1 is SGHTA, CDR2 FQGNSA. The germline V and J ends were trimmed by 3 bases and 7 bases, with 13 bases remaining between them. This CDR3 is built from 14 residues. The CDR3 DNA is TGTGCCAGCAGCTTTTATGGGGGCCGTAATGAGCAGTTCTTC. As protein: CASSFYGGRNEQFF. Combining the CDR3 with reference TRBV7-2 and TRBJ2-1 gives the whole variable domain GAGVSQSPSNKVTEKGKDVELRCDPISGHTALYWYRQSLGQGLEFLIYFQGNSAPDKSGLPSDRFSAERTGGSVSTLTIQRTQQEDSAVYLCASSFYGGRNEQFFGPGTRLTVL.

This clone was recorded a few times. This chain uses TRBV5-1 with TRBJ1-3; D not resolved. Looked up from germline, CDR1 is SGHRS and CDR2 is YFSETQ. This CDR3 spans 14 amino acids. The V and J ends lost 5 bases and 0 bases respectively, with 9 bases between them. The chain's CDR3 is CASSVELSGNTIYF. The CDR3, as DNA: TGCGCCAGCAGTGTGGAGCTCTCTGGAAACACCATATATTTT. Full variable domain (outside the CDR3, taken from reference TRBV5-1 and TRBJ1-3): KAGVTQTPRYLIKTRGQQVTLSCSPISGHRSVSWYQQTPGQGLQFLFEYFSETQRNKGNFPGRFSGRQFSNSRSEMNVSTLELGDSALYLCASSVELSGNTIYFGEGSWLTVV.

The chain uses TRBV19 and TRBJ2-2; TRBD1 aligns across 8 bases. The V segment lost 6 bases and the J segment 7 bases; nucleotides outside the gene matches: 7. This CDR3 has 14 residues. Germline CDR1 and CDR2: LNHDA and SQIVND (reference sequence). The CDR3 DNA sequence: TGTGCCAGTAGGAAACAGGGGGGTAACGGGGAGCTGTTTTTT. Translation: CASRKQGGNGELFF.

This clone has at least ten counts. V usage is TRBV28 and J usage is TRBJ1-5, with D perhaps matching TRBD1 (5 bases). The germline V gene encodes CDR1 MDHEN and CDR2 SYDVKM. This CDR3 comprises 12 residues. V was pared by 6 bases and J by 9 bases, with 12 bases between. Here the CDR3 reads CASRGPGGPQHF. DNA for the CDR3: TGTGCCAGCAGAGGACCCGGGGGGCCCCAGCATTTT.

CDR3 loop: CASSWGGQGSEKLFF. The CDR3 DNA is TGCGCCAGCAGCTGGGGAGGACAGGGGAGTGAAAAACTGTTTTTT. The rearrangement joins TRBV4-3 to TRBJ1-4; the match to TRBD1 covers 9 bases. The length of the CDR3 is 15 residues. Germline V gene data show CDR1 as LGHNA and CDR2 as YSLEER. J gave up 7 bases and V 5 bases, and 8 bases lay outside the gene matches.

This clone was counted a few times. The V call is TRBV5-6, the J call TRBJ2-5; 7 positions match TRBD1. CDR1 is SGHDT and CDR2 is YYEEEE in the germline V gene. Trimming cost V 3 bases and J 2 bases; bases outside gene matches: 7. CDR3 length: 15 residues. CDR3 loop: CASSSRTGTQETQYF. CDR3 nucleotide sequence: TGTGCCAGCAGCTCCCGGACAGGTACACAAGAGACCCAGTACTTC.

In its sample, this clone was seen a few times. The chain couples TRBV28 to TRBJ2-6; TRBD2 is a possible D gene (6 bases). CDR1 and CDR2 from the germline V gene are MDHEN and SYDVKM. The CDR3 loop spans 18 amino acids. The ends were cut back, 3 bases at V and 0 bases at J, with 15 bases in the middle. In nucleotides, the CDR3 is TGTGCCAGCAGTTTCGGCGGGGCGGGGAGCTCTGGGGCCAACGTCCTGACTTTC. Protein product: CASSFGGAGSSGANVLTF.

The sample holds a few counts of this clone. This chain joins TRBV5-1 and TRBJ1-4; D perhaps matches TRBD1 (6 bases). This CDR3 region has 17 residues. V gave up 0 bases and J gave up 2 bases, with 14 bases separating them. Germline V gives CDR1 SGHRS, CDR2 YFSETQ. The CDR3 DNA follows: TGCGCCAGCAGCTTGGACGGGGGGCTAAGGACTAATGAAAAACTGTTTTTT. The encoded protein is CASSLDGGLRTNEKLFF.

This chain uses TRBV11-3 with TRBJ2-3, with 7 bases matching TRBD2. This CDR3 comprises 18 residues. With V trimmed by 6 bases and J by 1 base, 16 bases remained unmatched. Looked up from germline, CDR1 is SGHNT and CDR2 is YENEEA. Here the CDR3 reads CASRAGLWEGRGTDTQYF. DNA for the CDR3: TGTGCCAGCAGGGCGGGTTTGTGGGAGGGCCGAGGCACAGATACGCAGTATTTT.

This clone came up a few times. V and J are TRBV7-2 and TRBJ1-2; 7 bases fit TRBD1. Germline V lookup: CDR1 SGHTA, CDR2 FQGNSA. The trim removed 5 bases at V and 7 bases at J, leaving 10 bases unmatched. There are 14 residues in the CDR3. The CDR3 DNA follows: TGTGCCAGCAGCCTTCAACAGGGGACCATTGGCTACACCTTC. It codes for CASSLQQGTIGYTF.

The genes are TRBV7-2 and TRBJ2-7, with D possibly TRBD1 on 7 matching bases. V lost 3 bases and J 7 bases, leaving 13 bases between the germline ends. CDR1 and CDR2 (germline): SGHTA, FQGNSA. CDR3 length: 13 amino acids. The CDR3 sequence: CASSFKGAGEQYF. CDR3 DNA sequence: TGTGCCAGCAGCTTTAAGGGGGCGGGGGAGCAGTACTTC.

Details on this clone: An end of the junction does not agree with germline; a read error may underlie this. The chain joins TRBV6-1 to TRBJ1-3; perhaps TRBD1 as D (6 bases). Germline lookup yields CDR1 MNHNS and CDR2 SASEGT. This CDR3 region has 15 residues. As DNA, the CDR3 is TGTGCCATCAGTGACAACAGGGCTGCTGGAAACACCATATATTTT. Amino acid sequence: CAISDNRAAGNTIYF.

The chain has TRBV7-2 and TRBJ2-1; 7 nucleotides match TRBD2. This CDR3 is 16 amino acids long. V shed 1 base and J 4 bases; nucleotides not matched to a gene: 7. Germline lookup yields CDR1 SGHTA and CDR2 FQGNSA. CDR3 protein: CASSLVSSGLYNEQFF. The CDR3 DNA is TGTGCCAGCAGCTTAGTGTCTAGCGGACTATACAATGAGCAGTTCTTC.

J is TRBJ1-3 and V is TRBV7-2; no firm D call. V was shortened by 1 base and J by 1 base, with 11 bases between the two germline ends. Per germline, CDR1 SGHTA and CDR2 FQGNSA. The CDR3 runs to 16 residues. DNA of the CDR3: TGTGCCAGCAGCTTAGGAGCGGTCGGGTCTGGAAACACCATATATTTT. This codes for CASSLGAVGSGNTIYF.

There are a few counts of this clone. The DNA of the CDR3 is TGTGCCAGCCTCAGAACCCTTAATGAAAAACTGTTTTTT. Its protein product is CASLRTLNEKLFF. This chain links TRBV28 with TRBJ1-4, with D unclear. Deletions cut 8 bases from V and 4 bases from J, with 11 bases between. This CDR3 contains 13 residues. Germline lookup yields CDR1 MDHEN and CDR2 SYDVKM.

V usage is TRBV14 and J usage is TRBJ2-1, with D tentatively TRBD2 (5 bases). Germline V gene data show CDR1 as SGHDN and CDR2 as FVKESK. The CDR3 has 14 amino acids. V was cut by 4 bases and J by 3 bases, with 10 bases left in between. This CDR3 is CASSLNGLYNEQFF. The CDR3 bases are TGTGCCAGCAGCCTGAACGGACTCTACAATGAGCAGTTCTTC. Full variable domain (missing parts from reference TRBV14 and TRBJ2-1): EAGVTQFPSHSVIEKGQTVTLRCDPISGHDNLYWYRRVMGKEIKFLLHFVKESKQDESGMPNNRFLAERTGGTYSTLKVQPAELEDSGVYFCASSLNGLYNEQFFGPGTRLTVL.

The chain employs TRBV29-1 and TRBJ2-3; D is uncertain. The CDR3 consists of 15 residues. The germline gives CDR1 SQVTM, CDR2 ANQGSEA. The V gene lost 3 bases and the J gene lost 2 bases, with 15 bases spanning the gap. In nucleotides, the CDR3 is TGCAGCGTTGATAAACAGATTGAATTCACAGATACGCAGTATTTT. This sequence encodes CSVDKQIEFTDTQYF.

This clone appeared a few times. As the CDR3 is not closed by the conserved phenylalanine or tryptophan, this likely results from a read error. The limits of the CDR3 on the DNA are not certain, so only TCRdb's listed CDR3 is given. The J gene is TRBJ2-3, the V gene TRBV7-2; the D call of TRBD1 is as the table states it, not checked on the DNA. The CDR3 is 15 amino acids in total, end residues counted. Germline-derived CDR1 and CDR2 are SGHTA and FQGNSA. The CDR3 sequence: CASSPDVQTGVLSMV.

This clone was counted a few times. The chain uses TRBV6-1 and TRBJ1-1; TRBD1 is a possible D gene (6 bases). The V and J ends lost 2 bases and 5 bases respectively, with 9 bases between them. The V gene's germline CDR1 is MNHNS and CDR2 SASEGT. This CDR3 comprises 13 residues. Here the CDR3 DNA reads TGTGCCAGCAGTGAACACAGGGAGACTGAAGCTTTCTTT. It codes for CASSEHRETEAFF.

This clone was detected only a few times. CDR3 sequence reads: CASSKYGGDSGYTF. CDR3 DNA: TGTGCCAGCTCAAAATATGGAGGGGATTCCGGCTACACCTTC. V is TRBV18 and J is TRBJ1-2; D is possibly TRBD1 (5 bases). The ends were cut back, 5 bases at V and 8 bases at J, with 18 bases in the middle. Germline CDR1 KGHSH, CDR2 LQKENI. The CDR3 runs 14 residues.

V is TRBV19 and J is TRBJ1-4; TRBD1 is a possible D gene (5 bases). Germline V lookup: CDR1 LNHDA, CDR2 SQIVND (reference sequence). V was pared by 10 bases and J by 8 bases, with 20 bases between. The CDR3 is 14 residues long. CDR3 DNA: TGTGCCACCTCCGACAGCGGGGGACGGGAAAAACTGTTTTTT. This sequence encodes CATSDSGGREKLFF. The variable domain in full, with the rest retrieved from reference TRBV19 and TRBJ1-4, is DGGITQSPKYLFRKEGQNVTLSCEQNLNHDAMYWYRQDPGQGLRLIYYSQIVNDFQKGDIAEGYSVSREKKESFPLTVTSAQKNPTAFYLCATSDSGGREKLFFGSGTQLSVL.

The chain combines TRBV9 with TRBJ2-7; 9 nucleotides line up with TRBD1. The V segment lost 4 bases and the J segment 2 bases; nucleotides outside the gene matches: 10. Germline CDR1 SGDLS, CDR2 YYNGEE. The CDR3 length is 16 residues. The CDR3 region is CASSSGPGQGTYEQYF. CDR3 DNA sequence: TGTGCCAGCAGCAGTGGGCCGGGACAGGGCACCTACGAGCAGTACTTC.